This T cell receptor (beta chain) was sequenced for a study of identifying expanded T cells in peripheral blood. Profiling relied on immunoSEQ multiplex PCR, and the TCRdb table lists in-frame clones only, not all of them. The data contain about 52,000 clones, about 80% of them seen just once; the ten biggest clones take up approximately 15%. Turning to this clone: Antigen specificity is unknown.

Whole-study results and caveats: Differentially abundant clones: roughly 1.2 between replicates, roughly 16 at about 13 days, less than 20 at four.

CDR3 length: 13 residues. Trimming pared 5 bases from V and 5 bases from J, leaving 12 bases between. Germline V CDR1 and CDR2: SGHVS, FNYEAQ. Source material: blood. V and J are TRBV7-6 and TRBJ1-1, with TRBD1 as a possible D gene (5 bases). This TCR came from a person aged 18 to 70 in good health. The CDR3 DNA reads TGTGCCAGCAGCCCCCGGCCAGGGACTGAAGCTTTCTTT. This sequence encodes CASSPRPGTEAFF.